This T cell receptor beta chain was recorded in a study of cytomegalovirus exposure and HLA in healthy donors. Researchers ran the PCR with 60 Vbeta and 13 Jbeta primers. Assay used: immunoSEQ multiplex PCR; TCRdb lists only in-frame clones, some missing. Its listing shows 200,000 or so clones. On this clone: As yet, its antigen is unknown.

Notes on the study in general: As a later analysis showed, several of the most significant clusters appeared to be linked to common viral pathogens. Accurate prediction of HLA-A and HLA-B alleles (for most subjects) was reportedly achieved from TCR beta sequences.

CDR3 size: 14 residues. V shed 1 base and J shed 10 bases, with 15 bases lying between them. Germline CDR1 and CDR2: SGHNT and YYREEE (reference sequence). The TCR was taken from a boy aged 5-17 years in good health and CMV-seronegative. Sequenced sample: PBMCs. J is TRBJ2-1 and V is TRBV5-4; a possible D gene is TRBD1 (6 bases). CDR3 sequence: CASSLPDLGAEQFF. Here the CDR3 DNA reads TGTGCCAGCAGCTTGCCAGATTTGGGGGCCGAGCAGTTCTTC.